The clone carrying this TCR beta chain was counted a few times. The target antigen is unknown. V lost 2 bases, J lost 0 bases, and 6 bases lay in between. Germline V lookup: CDR1 SGHKS, CDR2 YYEKEE (reference sequence). The CDR3 has 15 residues. These data come from a study of T-cell memory formation after mild COVID-19. Study summary: Across donors, TCR clusters were largely donor specific. General study findings and limits: Among clones peaking at day 37 in the second wave, SARS-CoV-2 specificity remained unconfirmed. Pre-infection memory contained some responding clones, which suggested that cross-reactive memory had joined.

TCR alpha and TCR beta cDNA libraries carrying sample barcodes and UMIs came from 5'RACE with constant-segment primers. MiXCR was run by TCRdb on the 5' RACE reads, yielding one entry per CDR3 protein. The table includes 400,000 to 450,000 distinct CDR3 sequences, more than 15% detected once. The material sequenced was PBMCs or a T cell subset sorted from them (not recorded which). This chain joins TRBV5-5 and TRBJ2-6; D gene uncertain. This clonotype was obtained from a man between 18 and 29 years old who had mild COVID-19 (a few samples of this study predate the infection). Cell type and time point are not known. The CDR3 nucleotides are TGTGCCAGCAGCTTTGCGGACTCTGGGGCCAACGTCCTGACTTTC. Encoded protein: CASSFADSGANVLTF. The whole variable domain, filled in from reference TRBV5-5 and TRBJ2-6, reads DAGVTQSPTHLIKTRGQQVTLRCSPISGHKSVSWYQQVLGQGPQFIFQYYEKEERGRGNFPDRFSARQFPNYSSELNVNALLLGDSALYLCASSFADSGANVLTFGAGSRLTVL.